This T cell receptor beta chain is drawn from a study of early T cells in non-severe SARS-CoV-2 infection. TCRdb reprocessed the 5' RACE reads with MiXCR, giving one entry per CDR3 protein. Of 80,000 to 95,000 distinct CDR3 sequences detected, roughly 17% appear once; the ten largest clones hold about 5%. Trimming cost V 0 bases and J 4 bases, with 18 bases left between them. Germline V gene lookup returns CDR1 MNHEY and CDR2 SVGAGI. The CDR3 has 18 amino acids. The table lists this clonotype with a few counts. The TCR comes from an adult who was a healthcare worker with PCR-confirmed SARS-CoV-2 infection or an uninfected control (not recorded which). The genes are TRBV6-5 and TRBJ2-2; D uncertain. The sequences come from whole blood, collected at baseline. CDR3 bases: TGTGCCAGCAGTTACTCGTTTTTGCCAGGCCGTCGCACCGGGGAGCTGTTTTTT. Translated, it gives CASSYSFLPGRRTGELFF.